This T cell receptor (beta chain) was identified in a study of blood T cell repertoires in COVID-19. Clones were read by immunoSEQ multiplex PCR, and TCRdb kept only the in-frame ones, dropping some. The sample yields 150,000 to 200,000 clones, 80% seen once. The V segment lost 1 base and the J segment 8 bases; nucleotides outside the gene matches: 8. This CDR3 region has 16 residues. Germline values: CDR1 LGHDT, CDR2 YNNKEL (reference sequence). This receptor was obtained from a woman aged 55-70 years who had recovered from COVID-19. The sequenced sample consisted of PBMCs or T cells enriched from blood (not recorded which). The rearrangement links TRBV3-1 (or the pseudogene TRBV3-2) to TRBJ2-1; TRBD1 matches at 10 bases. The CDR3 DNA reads TGTGCCAGCAGCCAAGTTGGTTCGGGACAGGGGTATGAGCAGTTCTTC. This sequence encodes CASSQVGSGQGYEQFF.